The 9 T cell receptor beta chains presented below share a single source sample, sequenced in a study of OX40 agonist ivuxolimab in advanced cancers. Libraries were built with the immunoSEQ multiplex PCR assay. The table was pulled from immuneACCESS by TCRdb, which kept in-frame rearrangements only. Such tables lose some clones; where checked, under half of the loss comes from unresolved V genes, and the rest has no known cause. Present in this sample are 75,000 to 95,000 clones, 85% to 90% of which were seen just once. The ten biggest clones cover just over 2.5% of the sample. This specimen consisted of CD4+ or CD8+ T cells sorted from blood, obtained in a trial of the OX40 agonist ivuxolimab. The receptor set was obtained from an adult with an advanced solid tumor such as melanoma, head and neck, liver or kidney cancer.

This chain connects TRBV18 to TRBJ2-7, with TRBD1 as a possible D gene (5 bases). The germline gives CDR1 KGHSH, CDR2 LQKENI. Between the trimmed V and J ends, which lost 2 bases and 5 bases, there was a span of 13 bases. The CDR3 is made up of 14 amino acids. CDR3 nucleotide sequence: TGTGCCAGCTCACCAACAGGATGGGGCAACGAGCAGTACTTC. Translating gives CASSPTGWGNEQYF. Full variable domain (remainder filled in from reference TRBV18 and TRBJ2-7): NAGVMQNPRHLVRRRGQEARLRCSPMKGHSHVYWYRQLPEEGLKFMVYLQKENIIDESGMPKERFSAEFPKEGPSILRIQQVVRGDSAAYFCASSPTGWGNEQYFGPGTRLTVT.

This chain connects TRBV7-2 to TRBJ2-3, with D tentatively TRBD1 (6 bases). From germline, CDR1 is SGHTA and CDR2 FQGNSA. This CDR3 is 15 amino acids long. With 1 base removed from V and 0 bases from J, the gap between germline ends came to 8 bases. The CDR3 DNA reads TGTGCCAGCAGCTTAGACAGGGCTAGCACAGATACGCAGTATTTT. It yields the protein CASSLDRASTDTQYF.

Here the CDR3 DNA reads TGTGCCAGCAGTCCCGCCATGAGGGCAAATAATGAGCAGTTCTTC. Translating it yields CASSPAMRANNEQFF. V is TRBV7-9 and J is TRBJ2-1; possible D gene TRBD2, 5 bases. V lost 6 bases, J lost 7 bases, and 19 bases lay in between. The CDR3 totals 15 residues. In germline, CDR1 is SEHNR, CDR2 FQNEAQ (reference sequence). The whole variable domain, filled in from reference TRBV7-9 and TRBJ2-1, reads DTGVSQNPRHKITKRGQNVTFRCDPISEHNRLYWYRQTLGQGPEFLTYFQNEAQLEKSRLLSDRFSAERPKGSFSTLEIQRTEQGDSAMYLCASSPAMRANNEQFFGPGTRLTVL.

The CDR3 bases are TGTGCCAGCAGTTACCCATTTAGCGGGGGGCCGGATACGCAGTATTTT. Translation: CASSYPFSGGPDTQYF. The chain joins TRBV6-5 to TRBJ2-3; 10 positions match TRBD2. CDR3 length: 16 residues. V gave up 2 bases and J gave up 6 bases; unmatched junction bases: 8. From germline, CDR1 is MNHEY and CDR2 SVGAGI.

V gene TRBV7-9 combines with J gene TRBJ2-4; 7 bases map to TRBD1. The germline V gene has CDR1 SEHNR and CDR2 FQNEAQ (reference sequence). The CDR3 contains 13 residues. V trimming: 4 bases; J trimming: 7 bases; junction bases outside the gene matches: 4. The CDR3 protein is CASSSPQGNIQYF. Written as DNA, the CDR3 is TGTGCCAGCAGCTCCCCACAGGGGAACATTCAGTACTTC. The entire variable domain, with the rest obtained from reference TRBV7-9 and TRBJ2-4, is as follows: DTGVSQNPRHKITKRGQNVTFRCDPISEHNRLYWYRQTLGQGPEFLTYFQNEAQLEKSRLLSDRFSAERPKGSFSTLEIQRTEQGDSAMYLCASSSPQGNIQYFGAGTRLSVL.

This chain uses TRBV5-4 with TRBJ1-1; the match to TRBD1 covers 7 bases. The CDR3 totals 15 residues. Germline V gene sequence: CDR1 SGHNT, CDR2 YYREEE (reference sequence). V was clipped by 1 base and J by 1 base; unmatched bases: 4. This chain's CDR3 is CASSLRRTGNTEAFF. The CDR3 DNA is TGTGCCAGCAGCTTGCGTCGGACAGGGAACACTGAAGCTTTCTTT.

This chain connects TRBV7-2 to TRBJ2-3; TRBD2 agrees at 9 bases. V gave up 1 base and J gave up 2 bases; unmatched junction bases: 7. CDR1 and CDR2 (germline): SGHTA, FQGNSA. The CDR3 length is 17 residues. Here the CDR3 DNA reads TGTGCCAGCAGCTTAGTAGCTTCTAGCGGGAACACAGATACGCAGTATTTT. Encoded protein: CASSLVASSGNTDTQYF.

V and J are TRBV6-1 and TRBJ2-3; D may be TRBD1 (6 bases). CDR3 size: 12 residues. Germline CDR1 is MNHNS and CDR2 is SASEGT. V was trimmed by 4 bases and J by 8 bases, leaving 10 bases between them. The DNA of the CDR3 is TGTGCCAGCAGTGCAGACAGGAGTACGCAGTATTTT. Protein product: CASSADRSTQYF.

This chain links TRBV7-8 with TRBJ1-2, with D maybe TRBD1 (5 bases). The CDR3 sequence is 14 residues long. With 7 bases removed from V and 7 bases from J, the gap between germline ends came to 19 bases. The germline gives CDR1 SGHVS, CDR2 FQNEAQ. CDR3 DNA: TGTGCCAGCACCATTAACGCGGGCGGGGCTGGCTACACCTTC. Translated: CASTINAGGAGYTF.